These T cell receptor beta chains were read from a single sample in a study of regulatory T cells in long-lasting Graves disease. Each CDR3 protein is one row after TCRdb ran MiXCR on the multiplex PCR reads. Found here are 360,000 or so distinct CDR3 sequences, roughly 20% of them singletons; the top ten hold around 30%. The starting material was peripheral blood mononuclear cells (PBMCs), obtained when the disease was refractory, from a patient treated with antithyroid drugs. The source of these receptors is a middle-aged woman with Graves disease. Both conserved end residues are part of each CDR3. Each record gives: CDR3 protein, CDR3 DNA, D gene, V gene, clone size, J gene. The D gene is left open where the match is weak. Clone size is given for some rows only: seen once, a few or many times, or a class if the clone is expanded.

CDR3aa: CASSSNPGELNTEAFF; CDR3nt: TGTGCCAGCAGTTCAAACCCGGGGGAGCTGAACACTGAAGCTTTCTTT; d_gene: .; v_gene: TRBV28; abundance: many; j_gene: TRBJ1-1
CDR3aa: CASSKDQGFPSLAKNIQYF; CDR3nt: TGTGCCAGCTCAAAAGACCAAGGGTTCCCGTCTCTAGCCAAAAACATTCAGTACTTC; d_gene: .; v_gene: TRBV12-3/TRBV12-4; abundance: many; j_gene: TRBJ2-4
CDR3aa: CASSKAGNYEQYF; CDR3nt: TGTGCCAGCTCTAAGGCGGGGAACTACGAGCAGTACTTC; d_gene: .; v_gene: TRBV6-1; abundance: few; j_gene: TRBJ2-7
CDR3aa: CASRLGRTDGYTF; CDR3nt: TGTGCCAGCAGGTTAGGGAGGACGGATGGCTACACCTTC; d_gene: .; v_gene: TRBV2; abundance: many; j_gene: TRBJ1-2
CDR3aa: CSAPTGANYGYTF; CDR3nt: TGCAGTGCCCCGACAGGGGCGAACTATGGCTACACCTTC; d_gene: TRBD1; v_gene: TRBV20-1; abundance: .; j_gene: TRBJ1-2
CDR3aa: CASSAFTGDHQPQHF; CDR3nt: TGTGCCAGCAGTGCCTTCACAGGGGACCATCAGCCCCAGCATTTT; d_gene: TRBD1; v_gene: TRBV6-1; abundance: .; j_gene: TRBJ1-5
CDR3aa: CASSLVVGPGEAFF; CDR3nt: TGTGCCAGCAGCTTAGTGGTGGGGCCAGGTGAAGCTTTCTTT; d_gene: .; v_gene: TRBV7-9; abundance: few; j_gene: TRBJ1-1
CDR3aa: CASSLQGPSYEQYF; CDR3nt: TGTGCCAGCAGTTTGCAGGGGCCCTCCTACGAGCAGTACTTC; d_gene: .; v_gene: TRBV27; abundance: .; j_gene: TRBJ2-7
CDR3aa: CSAKTSGRVDTQYF; CDR3nt: TGCAGTGCCAAGACTAGCGGGAGGGTAGATACGCAGTATTTT; d_gene: TRBD2; v_gene: TRBV20-1; abundance: few; j_gene: TRBJ2-3
CDR3aa: CASSQMETQYF; CDR3nt: TGTGCCAGCAGCCAAATGGAGACCCAGTACTTC; d_gene: .; v_gene: TRBV3-1; abundance: few; j_gene: TRBJ2-5
CDR3aa: CSARRYQTSGRFAYEQYF; CDR3nt: TGCAGTGCTAGAAGATATCAGACTAGCGGGAGGTTCGCCTACGAGCAGTACTTC; d_gene: TRBD2; v_gene: TRBV20-1; abundance: few; j_gene: TRBJ2-7
CDR3aa: CASSLGPWGERNEQFF; CDR3nt: TGTGCCAGCAGCTTAGGTCCCTGGGGGGAGAGGAATGAGCAGTTCTTC; d_gene: .; v_gene: TRBV11-3; abundance: .; j_gene: TRBJ2-1
CDR3aa: CASSLKEGNYGYTF; CDR3nt: TGTGCCAGCAGTTTAAAAGAGGGGAACTATGGCTACACCTTC; d_gene: .; v_gene: TRBV27; abundance: many; j_gene: TRBJ1-2
CDR3aa: CASSLVGEDTEAFF; CDR3nt: TGTGCCAGCAGCTTGGTTGGGGAAGACACTGAAGCTTTCTTT; d_gene: .; v_gene: TRBV13; abundance: .; j_gene: TRBJ1-1
CDR3aa: CSARDANTEAFF; CDR3nt: TGCAGTGCTAGAGACGCCAACACTGAAGCTTTCTTT; d_gene: .; v_gene: TRBV20-1; abundance: many; j_gene: TRBJ1-1
CDR3aa: CAWSPVNYGYTF; CDR3nt: TGTGCCTGGAGTCCTGTTAACTATGGCTACACCTTC; d_gene: .; v_gene: TRBV30; abundance: .; j_gene: TRBJ1-2
CDR3aa: CATSRVRASSQETQYF; CDR3nt: TGTGCCACCAGCAGAGTTAGGGCCTCCAGTCAAGAGACCCAGTACTTC; d_gene: .; v_gene: TRBV15; abundance: .; j_gene: TRBJ2-5
CDR3aa: CASSERTSGNTGELFF; CDR3nt: TGTGCCAGCAGCGAGAGGACTAGCGGGAACACCGGGGAGCTGTTTTTT; d_gene: TRBD2; v_gene: TRBV9; abundance: few; j_gene: TRBJ2-2
CDR3aa: CASSTIKTGGWTDTQYF; CDR3nt: TGTGCCAGCAGTACTATAAAAACAGGGGGCTGGACAGATACGCAGTATTTT; d_gene: TRBD1; v_gene: TRBV28; abundance: once; j_gene: TRBJ2-3
CDR3aa: CSADSSAANEQYF; CDR3nt: TGCAGTGCTGACTCGTCGGCGGCGAACGAGCAGTACTTC; d_gene: .; v_gene: TRBV20-1; abundance: many; j_gene: TRBJ2-7
CDR3aa: CAWSRYREIWEKLFF; CDR3nt: TGTGCCTGGAGCCGATACAGGGAGATATGGGAAAAACTGTTTTTT; d_gene: .; v_gene: TRBV30; abundance: .; j_gene: TRBJ1-4
CDR3aa: CASSRGHYSNQPQHF; CDR3nt: TGTGCCAGCAGCAGGGGACACTATAGCAATCAGCCCCAGCATTTT; d_gene: .; v_gene: TRBV28; abundance: many; j_gene: TRBJ1-5
CDR3aa: CASSLFLGLAGQGEQFF; CDR3nt: TGTGCCAGCAGTTTATTCCTAGGACTAGCGGGTCAGGGTGAGCAGTTCTTC; d_gene: TRBD2; v_gene: TRBV28; abundance: .; j_gene: TRBJ2-1
CDR3aa: CASSPGGETYNEQFF; CDR3nt: TGTGCCAGCAGCCCAGGGGGGGAAACCTACAATGAGCAGTTCTTC; d_gene: .; v_gene: TRBV6-1; abundance: .; j_gene: TRBJ2-1
CDR3aa: CASRKVPHRNQPQHF; CDR3nt: TGCGCCAGCAGGAAGGTTCCCCACCGCAATCAGCCCCAGCATTTT; d_gene: .; v_gene: TRBV10-1; abundance: .; j_gene: TRBJ1-5
CDR3aa: CASSPDSYTQYF; CDR3nt: TGTGCCAGCAGCCCCGACTCATATACGCAGTATTTT; d_gene: .; v_gene: TRBV28; abundance: few; j_gene: TRBJ2-3
CDR3aa: CAWGRSSYEQYF; CDR3nt: TGTGCCTGGGGACGGAGCTCCTACGAGCAGTACTTC; d_gene: .; v_gene: TRBV30; abundance: few; j_gene: TRBJ2-7
CDR3aa: CASSLRAGGGRSSGELFF; CDR3nt: TGTGCCAGCAGTCTCCGGGCGGGAGGCGGCCGTTCGTCCGGGGAGCTGTTTTTT; d_gene: TRBD2; v_gene: TRBV11-2; abundance: few; j_gene: TRBJ2-2
CDR3aa: CATKKLRTNTYEQYF; CDR3nt: TGTGCCACCAAAAAGCTTAGGACAAATACCTACGAGCAGTACTTC; d_gene: .; v_gene: TRBV2; abundance: many; j_gene: TRBJ2-7
CDR3aa: CSAGGLGETQYF; CDR3nt: TGCAGTGCCGGTGGTCTTGGGGAGACCCAGTACTTC; d_gene: .; v_gene: TRBV20-1; abundance: .; j_gene: TRBJ2-5
CDR3aa: CASSRGRAGSPLHF; CDR3nt: TGTGCCAGCAGCCGGGGCCGCGCGGGATCACCCCTCCACTTT; d_gene: .; v_gene: TRBV2; abundance: .; j_gene: TRBJ1-6
CDR3aa: CASSQEARGSPLHF; CDR3nt: TGTGCCAGCAGCCAAGAGGCTAGGGGTTCACCCCTCCACTTT; d_gene: .; v_gene: TRBV3-1; abundance: few; j_gene: TRBJ1-6
CDR3aa: CASSMGQPSSYEQYF; CDR3nt: TGTGCCAGTAGTATGGGACAGCCGAGCTCCTACGAGCAGTACTTC; d_gene: TRBD1; v_gene: TRBV19; abundance: few; j_gene: TRBJ2-7
CDR3aa: CSVEQSYEQYF; CDR3nt: TGCAGCGTTGAACAGTCCTACGAGCAGTACTTC; d_gene: .; v_gene: TRBV29-1; abundance: few; j_gene: TRBJ2-7
CDR3aa: CASSSATGRGYTF; CDR3nt: TGTGCCAGCAGTTCGGCAACAGGGAGAGGCTACACCTTC; d_gene: .; v_gene: TRBV12-3/TRBV12-4; abundance: many; j_gene: TRBJ1-2
CDR3aa: CSVGEGAVGFF; CDR3nt: .; d_gene: .; v_gene: TRBV29-1; abundance: few; j_gene: TRBJ2-1
CDR3aa: CASSLGTPSGTANIQYF; CDR3nt: TGTGCCAGCAGCTTAGGAACCCCTTCCGGGACAGCAAACATTCAGTACTTC; d_gene: TRBD1; v_gene: TRBV11-1; abundance: many; j_gene: TRBJ2-4
CDR3aa: CASSPRTGGGSEQYF; CDR3nt: TGTGCCAGCAGTCCTAGGACAGGGGGCGGGAGCGAGCAGTACTTC; d_gene: TRBD1; v_gene: TRBV28; abundance: many; j_gene: TRBJ2-7
CDR3aa: CASSFRTGGGETQYF; CDR3nt: TGCGCCAGCAGCTTCCGGACAGGGGGTGGTGAGACCCAGTACTTC; d_gene: TRBD1; v_gene: TRBV5-1; abundance: few; j_gene: TRBJ2-5
CDR3aa: CASTIPDRAYGYTF; CDR3nt: TGTGCCAGTACCATACCCGACAGGGCCTATGGCTACACCTTC; d_gene: TRBD1; v_gene: TRBV19; abundance: .; j_gene: TRBJ1-2
CDR3aa: CASRGDRGSQHF; CDR3nt: TGTGCCAGCAGGGGGGACAGGGGGTCCCAGCATTTT; d_gene: TRBD1; v_gene: TRBV12-3/TRBV12-4; abundance: few; j_gene: TRBJ1-5
CDR3aa: CASSLGGARETQYF; CDR3nt: TGTGCCAGCAGCTTGGGAGGGGCCCGAGAGACCCAGTACTTC; d_gene: .; v_gene: TRBV5-4; abundance: .; j_gene: TRBJ2-5
CDR3aa: CSASDTSNYEQYF; CDR3nt: TGCAGTGCTAGCGATACATCCAACTACGAGCAGTACTTC; d_gene: .; v_gene: TRBV20-1; abundance: many; j_gene: TRBJ2-7
CDR3aa: CSATGTSVYEQYF; CDR3nt: TGCAGTGCTACCGGGACTAGTGTATACGAGCAGTACTTC; d_gene: TRBD2; v_gene: TRBV20-1; abundance: once; j_gene: TRBJ2-7
CDR3aa: CASSLVTGSPTGELFF; CDR3nt: TGTGCCAGCAGCTTAGTTACAGGGTCCCCTACCGGGGAGCTGTTTTTT; d_gene: .; v_gene: TRBV11-2; abundance: few; j_gene: TRBJ2-2
CDR3aa: CASSVAGGPIHNEQFF; CDR3nt: TGTGCCAGCAGTGTAGCGGGAGGGCCTATCCACAATGAGCAGTTCTTC; d_gene: TRBD2; v_gene: TRBV12-3/TRBV12-4; abundance: .; j_gene: TRBJ2-1
CDR3aa: CASSLGGSRATGELFF; CDR3nt: TGTGCCAGCAGTTTAGGGGGTAGCAGGGCGACCGGGGAGCTGTTTTTT; d_gene: .; v_gene: TRBV12-3/TRBV12-4; abundance: .; j_gene: TRBJ2-2
CDR3aa: CSARGSTPQETQYF; CDR3nt: TGCAGTGCTAGAGGAAGTACCCCCCAAGAGACCCAGTACTTC; d_gene: .; v_gene: TRBV20-1; abundance: few; j_gene: TRBJ2-5